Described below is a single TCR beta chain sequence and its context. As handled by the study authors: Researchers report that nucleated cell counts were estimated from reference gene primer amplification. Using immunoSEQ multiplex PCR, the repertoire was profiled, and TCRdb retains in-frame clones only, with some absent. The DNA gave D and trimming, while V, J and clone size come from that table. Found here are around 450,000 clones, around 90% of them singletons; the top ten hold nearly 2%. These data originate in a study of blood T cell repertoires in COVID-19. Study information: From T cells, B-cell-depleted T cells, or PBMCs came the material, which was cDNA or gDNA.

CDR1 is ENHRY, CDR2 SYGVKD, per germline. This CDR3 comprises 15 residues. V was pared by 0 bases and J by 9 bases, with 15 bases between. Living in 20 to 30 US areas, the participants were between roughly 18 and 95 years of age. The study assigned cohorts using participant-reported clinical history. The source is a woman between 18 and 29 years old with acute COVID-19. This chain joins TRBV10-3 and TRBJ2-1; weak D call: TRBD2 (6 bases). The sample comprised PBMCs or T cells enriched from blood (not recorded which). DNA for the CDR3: TGTGCCATCAGTGAGTCTCTGCGGGGCGTGGGTGAGCAGTTCTTC. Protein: CAISESLRGVGEQFF.